This T cell receptor beta chain was found in a study of T cells in Graves' hyperthyroidism and ophthalmopathy (dated by TCRdb to about 2019). Concerning the study at large: Peripheral blood samples were taken at initial diagnosis, before any treatment was given. In six Graves' hyperthyroidism patients, the study also compared T-cell repertoires from thyroid tissue with T-cell repertoires from blood. The 90 or so discovery patients were randomly split 7:3 into training and test sets. TCR Vbeta CDR3 sequencing of fewer than 150 peripheral blood samples (approximately 44 ophthalmopathy, 70 to 85 hyperthyroidism and about 17 progressor patients) is reported in the paper. Following sampling, methimazole starting at 30 mg daily was given to hyperthyroidism patients, and high-dose intravenous methylprednisolone was given to ophthalmopathy patients. Whether ophthalmopathy could be predicted prospectively was tested in an independent validation cohort made up of under 20 hyperthyroidism patients plus 17 patients who later progressed to ophthalmopathy. A discovery cohort of around 98 patients, roughly 43 with Graves' ophthalmopathy and 55 to 65 with stable Graves' hyperthyroidism, was used to find distinguishing TCR V-J signatures.

The sample holds many counts of this clonotype. What this receptor recognizes is not known. No much larger clonotype is one base removed from it; base qualities were not supplied. The TCR beta CDR3 regions were amplified from RNA transcripts. A first-round RT-PCR of the TCR CDR3 used the HTBI primer set with the Qiagen OneStep RT-PCR kit. The libraries were constructed in a second round of multiplex PCR and then size-selected and purified. Libraries were sequenced paired-end with 100 bp reads on an Illumina HiSeq2000. The authors' analysis ran thus. SOAPnuke was used to process the raw data, removing reads that contained adapters or uncalled bases, had a mean Phred below 15, or lacked an exact match to the constant primer or identifier. High-quality paired reads were merged using COPE v1.2.5, and each unique nucleotide sequence was defined as a clonotype. Clonotypes were aligned to IMGT TRBV, TRBD and TRBJ reference segments using MiTCR v1.1. The analysis included only V-J combinations with a frequency above 0.0001, which together covered 99% to 99.2% of the repertoires. A TCS score was defined as the ratio of F50 (clonal expansion) to E x V (chaos), with BLOSUM62-based TCRdist applied between CDR3 peptides within each V-J. Welch's t-statistics and random forest reduced around 550 V-J features to 13, which were used in a naive Bayes classifier (R e1071). TCRdb applied fastp at Q25 and MiXCR to the public reads, then kept only in-frame beta chains. CDR3 protein sequences are deduplicated, and each keeps its most common genes and DNA. The V and J calls follow TCRdb's processing rather than the paper's. In this sample the table shows fewer than 450,000 distinct CDR3 sequences, about 14% of which occur a single time. Over 25% of the sample comes from the top ten.

Findings and caveats that apply to the study as a whole: During validation, the model predicted progression to ophthalmopathy a median of around 6 months ahead of onset, with almost 71% sensitivity and less than 85% specificity. Most expanded thyroid clonotypes (frequency above 0.001) were also found in blood, which suggests that blood repertoires may mirror thyroid immune responses. Sample size was not statistically predetermined, and investigators were not blinded to group allocation. A 13 V-J signature model separated ophthalmopathy from stable hyperthyroidism, with around 91% sensitivity and just under 84% specificity in cross-validation and 80%/75% in testing.

The CDR3 covers 15 residues, taking in both the cysteine and the phenylalanine. CDR3 DNA is the only sequence kept; it has 45 bases, read in frame from the first base. Trimmed from V: 6 bases; trimmed from J: 13 bases; junction bases lacking a gene match: 17. From a lookup of the germline V gene (reference sequence), CDR1 and CDR2 are MNHEY and SMNVEV. Moderately to severely active disease, a Clinical Activity Score of at least 3, a NOSPECS grade of at least 4, and a duration under 3 months were present in ophthalmopathy patients. The study excluded patients with uncontrolled infections, other autoimmune diseases, pregnancy or lactation. Diagnoses were established on the basis of clinical symptoms, serum thyroxine and TRAb, thyroid ultrasound, and orbital computed tomography. PBMCs were separated from under 11 ml of fresh peripheral blood using Ficoll-Paque density gradient centrifugation. Trizol reagent was used to extract total RNA, and RNA quality was then checked on an Agilent 2100 Bioanalyzer.

This clonotype originated in a man aged 50-59 years with Graves' ophthalmopathy. The chain joins TRBV27 to TRBJ2-5, with 10 central nucleotides matching TRBD2. Sequencing used blood. The CDR3 is CASSSLGLATSLPYF. The nucleotide sequence is given as TGTGCCAGCAGCAGTTTGGGACTAGCGACCTCCCTCCCGTACTTC.